These 15 T cell receptor beta chains were sequenced from one sample in a study of cytomegalovirus exposure and HLA in healthy donors. Primers: 60 Vbeta forward and 13 Jbeta reverse. The repertoire was sequenced with immunoSEQ multiplex PCR; TCRdb's copy has only in-frame clones and lacks some. The sample carries hundreds of thousands of clones, about 87% recorded once. Sequences were obtained from PBMCs. The receptors originated from a woman between 18 and 29 years old in good health and CMV-seronegative.

The count of this clone is one. V usage is TRBV10-3 and J usage is TRBJ1-2; TRBD1 might be the D (5 bases). CDR1 and CDR2 (germline): ENHRY, SYGVKD. Trimming removed 3 bases at V and 4 bases at J, with 9 bases between. The CDR3 extends over 13 amino acids. The CDR3 nucleotides are TGTGCCATCAGTGACCAGGGATTCTATGGCTACACCTTC. Its protein is CAISDQGFYGYTF.

V is TRBV13 and J is TRBJ1-4, with D tentatively TRBD1 (5 bases). CDR1 and CDR2 (germline): PRHDT, FYEKMQ (reference sequence). CDR3 length: 15 amino acids. V shed 0 bases and J shed 2 bases, with 7 bases lying between them. The CDR3 bases are TGTGCCAGCAGCTTAGGAGGGGCCACTAATGAAAAACTGTTTTTT. It codes for CASSLGGATNEKLFF.

The chain recombines TRBV2 with TRBJ1-5; 8 bases map to TRBD1. The CDR3 consists of 15 residues. Germline V gene sequence: CDR1 SNHLY, CDR2 FYNNEI. V lost 3 bases and J lost 2; bases outside the gene matches: 3. The DNA of the CDR3 is TGTGCCAGCAGTGAGATGACAGGGGGCAATCAGCCCCAGCATTTT. Its protein product is CASSEMTGGNQPQHF. The variable domain in full, completed from reference TRBV2 and TRBJ1-5, reads EPEVTQTPSHQVTQMGQEVILRCVPISNHLYFYWYRQILGQKVEFLVSFYNNEISEKSEIFDDQFSVERPDGSNFTLKIRSTKLEDSAMYFCASSEMTGGNQPQHFGDGTRLSIL.

This rearrangement joins TRBV10-3 to TRBJ2-3, with D hard to call. V was pared by 7 bases and J by 5 bases, with 10 bases between. This CDR3 is built from 12 residues. Per germline, CDR1 ENHRY and CDR2 SYGVKD. The CDR3 DNA reads TGTGCCATCACTACCGAGGAAGATACGCAGTATTTT. Encoded protein: CAITTEEDTQYF.

This clone turned up a few times. This chain joins TRBV19 and TRBJ2-6; TRBD1 agrees at 9 bases. CDR3 length: 20 amino acids. The V gene end was trimmed by 0 bases and the J gene end by 4 bases; junction bases not matched to a gene: 13. Germline CDR1 reads LNHDA; CDR2 reads SQIVND (reference sequence). This chain's CDR3 is CASSIDGTGIFVAGANVLTF. In nucleotides, the CDR3 is TGTGCCAGTAGTATAGATGGGACAGGGATCTTCGTAGCAGGGGCCAACGTCCTGACTTTC. The full variable domain, with the rest looked up from reference TRBV19 and TRBJ2-6, is DGGITQSPKYLFRKEGQNVTLSCEQNLNHDAMYWYRQDPGQGLRLIYYSQIVNDFQKGDIAEGYSVSREKKESFPLTVTSAQKNPTAFYLCASSIDGTGIFVAGANVLTFGAGSRLTVL.

The chain couples TRBV5-6 to TRBJ1-2, with D maybe TRBD1 (6 bases). The germline CDR1 and CDR2 sequences are SGHDT and YYEEEE. The CDR3 is made up of 14 amino acids. The V and J ends lost 4 bases and 8 bases respectively, with 18 bases between them. The CDR3 bases are TGTGCCAGCAGCACCGGACAGACGATGAGAGGCTACACCTTC. It yields the protein CASSTGQTMRGYTF. Drawing the rest from reference TRBV5-6 and TRBJ1-2, the complete variable domain is DAGVTQSPTHLIKTRGQQVTLRCSPKSGHDTVSWYQQALGQGPQFIFQYYEEEERQRGNFPDRFSGHQFPNYSSELNVNALLLGDSALYLCASSTGQTMRGYTFGSGTRLTVV.

This clone was seen once. The rearrangement joins TRBV6-6 to TRBJ1-2, with no clear D. The CDR3 contains 14 residues. Germline V gives CDR1 MNHNY, CDR2 SVGAGI (reference sequence). Trimming stripped 6 bases from V and 2 bases from J, with 13 bases between. Written as DNA, the CDR3 is TGTGCCAGCAGCCGGGAGGGAGTAAACTATGGCTACACCTTC. It specifies CASSREGVNYGYTF.

This clone has a single count. The rearrangement links TRBV7-3 to TRBJ1-1, with a weak D call TRBD1 (5 bases). The germline gives CDR1 SGHTA, CDR2 FQGTGA. V was trimmed by 4 bases and J by 3 bases, leaving 12 bases between them. The CDR3 is 14 amino acids. The CDR3 is CASSSLGRDTEAFF. DNA for the CDR3: TGTGCCAGCAGCTCCCTAGGCAGGGACACTGAAGCTTTCTTT.

V gene TRBV10-1 combines with J gene TRBJ2-3, with TRBD1 identical over 8 bases. With 6 bases clipped from V and 1 base from J, the junction kept 6 bases outside the gene matches. CDR1 WNHNN and CDR2 SYGVQD come from the germline V gene (reference sequence). CDR3 length: 15 residues. CDR3: CASSNQGAGTDTQYF. The DNA of the CDR3 is TGCGCCAGCAGCAATCAGGGGGCCGGCACAGATACGCAGTATTTT.

This clone was counted a single time. The chain carries TRBV30 and TRBJ1-4, with D possibly TRBD1 on 5 matching bases. Trimming left V 0 bases short and J 10 bases short, with 12 bases between. Germline loops: CDR1 GTSNPN, CDR2 SVGIG (reference sequence). The CDR3 is 13 amino acids. For the CDR3, the DNA is TGTGCCTGGAGTGTAACCGGGACTCGAAAACTGTTTTTT. This translates into CAWSVTGTRKLFF.

The chain carries TRBV2 and TRBJ1-1; the match to TRBD1 covers 7 bases. J lost 1 base, V lost 9 bases, and 2 bases had no gene match. CDR3 length: 12 amino acids. Germline V gives CDR1 SNHLY, CDR2 FYNNEI. CDR3 region: CASDRENTEAFF. CDR3 coding DNA: TGTGCCAGTGACAGGGAGAACACTGAAGCTTTCTTT.

The gene calls are TRBV5-6 and TRBJ2-5, with D possibly TRBD2 on 6 matching bases. The CDR3 runs to 14 residues. V dropped 3 bases and J dropped 2 bases, with 11 bases sitting between them. Per germline, CDR1 SGHDT and CDR2 YYEEEE. The CDR3 region is CASSWRDGQETQYF. CDR3 DNA: TGTGCCAGCAGCTGGCGGGACGGGCAAGAGACCCAGTACTTC.

CDR3 bases: TGTGCCAGCAGCCCCTCCGGGACATTAGCCAAAAACATTCAGTACTTC. This codes for CASSPSGTLAKNIQYF. The chain uses TRBV9 and TRBJ2-4; D may be TRBD1 (6 bases). The CDR3 runs 16 residues. Germline V gene lookup returns CDR1 SGDLS and CDR2 YYNGEE. The V gene lost 4 bases and the J gene lost 0 bases, with 14 bases spanning the gap.

This rearrangement joins TRBV27 to TRBJ2-5; TRBD2 matches at 9 bases. From germline, CDR1 is MNHEY and CDR2 SMNVEV (reference sequence). CDR3 length equals 16 residues. The V gene end was trimmed by 5 bases and the J gene end by 0 bases; junction bases not matched to a gene: 7. The DNA of the CDR3 is TGTGCCAGCAGTCCCCTGACTAGCGGATACCAAGAGACCCAGTACTTC. Amino acids: CASSPLTSGYQETQYF.

The count of this clone is one. The genes are TRBV6-4 and TRBJ2-1; a weak D match, TRBD1 (5 bases). The V end was cut by 0 bases, the J end by 7 bases, with 16 bases between. CDR1 and CDR2 from the germline V gene are MRHNA and SNTAGT. CDR3 length: 16 amino acids. As DNA, the CDR3 is TGTGCCAGCAGTGACTCGATCGCTGCAGGGTATAATGAGCAGTTCTTC. Translation gives CASSDSIAAGYNEQFF.